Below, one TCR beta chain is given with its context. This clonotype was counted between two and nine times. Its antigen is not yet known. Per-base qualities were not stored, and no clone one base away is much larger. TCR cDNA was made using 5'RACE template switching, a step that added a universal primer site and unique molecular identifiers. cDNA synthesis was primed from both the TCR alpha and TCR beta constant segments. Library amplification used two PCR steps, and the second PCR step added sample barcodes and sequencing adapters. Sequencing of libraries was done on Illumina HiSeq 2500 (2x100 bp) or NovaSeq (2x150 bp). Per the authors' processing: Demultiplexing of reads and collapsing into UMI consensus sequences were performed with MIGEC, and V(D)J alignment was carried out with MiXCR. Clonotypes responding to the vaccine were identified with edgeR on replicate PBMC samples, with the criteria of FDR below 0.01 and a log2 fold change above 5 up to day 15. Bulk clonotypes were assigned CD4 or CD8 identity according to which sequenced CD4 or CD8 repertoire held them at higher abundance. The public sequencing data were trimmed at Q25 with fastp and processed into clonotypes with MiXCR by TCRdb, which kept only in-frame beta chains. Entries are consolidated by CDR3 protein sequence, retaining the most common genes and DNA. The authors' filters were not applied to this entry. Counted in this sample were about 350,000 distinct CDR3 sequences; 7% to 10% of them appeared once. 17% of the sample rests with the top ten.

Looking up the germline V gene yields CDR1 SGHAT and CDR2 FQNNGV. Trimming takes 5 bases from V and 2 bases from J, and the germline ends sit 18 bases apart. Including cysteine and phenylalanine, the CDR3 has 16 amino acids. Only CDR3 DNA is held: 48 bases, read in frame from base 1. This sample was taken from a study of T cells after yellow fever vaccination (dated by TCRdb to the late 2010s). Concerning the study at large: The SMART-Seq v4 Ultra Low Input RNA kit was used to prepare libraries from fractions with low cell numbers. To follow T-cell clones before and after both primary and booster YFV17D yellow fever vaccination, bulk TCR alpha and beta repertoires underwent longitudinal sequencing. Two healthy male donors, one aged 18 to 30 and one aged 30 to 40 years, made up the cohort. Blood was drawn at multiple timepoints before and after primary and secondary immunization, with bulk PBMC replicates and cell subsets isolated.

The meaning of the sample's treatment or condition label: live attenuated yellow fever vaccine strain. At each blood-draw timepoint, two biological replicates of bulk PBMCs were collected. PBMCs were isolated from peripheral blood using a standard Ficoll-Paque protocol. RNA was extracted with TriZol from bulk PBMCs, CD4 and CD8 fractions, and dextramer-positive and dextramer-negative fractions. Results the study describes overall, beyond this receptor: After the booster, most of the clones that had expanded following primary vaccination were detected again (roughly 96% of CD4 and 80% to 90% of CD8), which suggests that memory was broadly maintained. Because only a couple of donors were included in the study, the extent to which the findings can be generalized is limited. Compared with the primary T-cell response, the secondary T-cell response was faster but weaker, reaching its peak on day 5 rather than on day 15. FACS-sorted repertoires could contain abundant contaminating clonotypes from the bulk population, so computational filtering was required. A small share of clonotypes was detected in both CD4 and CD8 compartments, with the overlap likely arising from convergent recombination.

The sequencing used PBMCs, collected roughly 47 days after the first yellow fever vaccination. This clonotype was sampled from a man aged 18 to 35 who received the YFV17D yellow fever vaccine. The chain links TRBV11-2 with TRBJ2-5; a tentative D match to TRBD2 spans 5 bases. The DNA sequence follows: TGTGCCAGCAGCCTTTGGGTCCTCCGGGGACAAGAGACCCAGTACTTC. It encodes CASSLWVLRGQETQYF.